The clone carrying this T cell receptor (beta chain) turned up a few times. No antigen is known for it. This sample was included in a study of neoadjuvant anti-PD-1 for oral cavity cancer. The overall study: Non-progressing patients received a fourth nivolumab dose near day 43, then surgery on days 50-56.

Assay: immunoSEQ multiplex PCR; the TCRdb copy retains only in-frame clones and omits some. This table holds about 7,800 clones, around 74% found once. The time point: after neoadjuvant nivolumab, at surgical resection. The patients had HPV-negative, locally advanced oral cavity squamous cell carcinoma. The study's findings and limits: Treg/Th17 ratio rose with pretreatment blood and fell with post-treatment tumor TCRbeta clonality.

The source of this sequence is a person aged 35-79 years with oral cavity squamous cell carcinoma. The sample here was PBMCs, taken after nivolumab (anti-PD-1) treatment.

This CDR3 reads CAGPASIQETQYF. The CDR3 nucleotides are TGTGCCGGTCCAGCAAGCATTCAAGAGACCCAGTACTTC. This chain links TRBV6-4 with TRBJ2-5, with D uncertain. Trimming cost V 11 bases and J 2 bases, with 15 bases left between them. The CDR3 runs 13 residues. The germline V gene has CDR1 MRHNA and CDR2 SNTAGT.